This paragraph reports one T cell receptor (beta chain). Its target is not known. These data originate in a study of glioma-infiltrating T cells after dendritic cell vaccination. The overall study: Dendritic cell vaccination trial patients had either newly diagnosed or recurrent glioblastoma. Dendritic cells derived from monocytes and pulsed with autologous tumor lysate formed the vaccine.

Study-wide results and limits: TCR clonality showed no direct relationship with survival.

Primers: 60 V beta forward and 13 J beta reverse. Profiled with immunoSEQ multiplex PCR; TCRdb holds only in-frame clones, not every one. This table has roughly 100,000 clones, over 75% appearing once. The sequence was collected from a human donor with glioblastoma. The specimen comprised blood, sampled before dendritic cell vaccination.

DNA of the CDR3: TGTGCCAGCAGCCAAAGCAGGTACTCCTACAATGAGCAGTTCTTC. Its translation: CASSQSRYSYNEQFF. The chain couples TRBV4-2 to TRBJ2-1; no definite D call. Germline loops: CDR1 LGHNA, CDR2 YNFKEQ. The CDR3 runs to 15 residues. V lost 2 bases to trimming and J lost 0 bases, with 8 bases between them.